Listed here are 14 T cell receptor beta chains from one sample, sequenced in a study of monozygotic twins with inflammatory bowel disease. No DNA is given; TCRdb re-called the 5' RACE reads and lists each CDR3 protein once. Recorded for this sample: about 160,000 distinct CDR3 sequences. Sequences were obtained from blood. Receptor source: a human donor with ulcerative colitis or Crohn's disease, or a healthy co-twin of an affected twin (not recorded which).

This CDR3 is CASSRRGTGDHEQYF. The gene calls are TRBV13 and TRBJ2-7; absent DNA, TCRdb's TRBD1 call cannot be checked. The CDR3 loop spans 15 amino acids. Per germline, CDR1 PRHDT and CDR2 FYEKMQ (reference sequence).

The chain recombines TRBV6-5 with TRBJ2-2. Germline V gene sequence: CDR1 MNHEY, CDR2 SVGAGI. The CDR3 consists of 12 residues. The CDR3: CASSSPTGELFF.

This chain connects TRBV6-2 or TRBV6-3 to TRBJ2-7; lacking DNA, the TRBD2 call made by TCRdb goes unchecked. The CDR3 spans 14 residues. Germline V gene lookup returns CDR1 MNHEY and CDR2 SVGEGT. The chain's CDR3 is CASSYGLAGVEQYF.

The chain employs TRBV5-1 and TRBJ2-7; TCRdb selects TRBD1, and the lack of DNA leaves this call unchecked. Germline values: CDR1 SGHRS, CDR2 YFSETQ. This CDR3 contains 14 residues. CDR3 amino acids: CASSLGQGGDEQYF.

V usage is TRBV18 and J usage is TRBJ2-1; TCRdb's D gene call, TRBD1, goes unchecked for lack of DNA. CDR3 length: 13 residues. Germline V lookup: CDR1 KGHSH, CDR2 LQKENI. The CDR3 sequence is CASSMSPNNEQFF.

This chain uses TRBV7-3 with TRBJ1-1; TCRdb names TRBD1, which stays unverified in the absence of DNA. Germline values: CDR1 SGHTA, CDR2 FQGTGA. This CDR3 contains 13 residues. CDR3 protein: CASSLLRGSEAFF.

This rearrangement joins TRBV5-1 to TRBJ2-7; lacking DNA, the TRBD1 call made by TCRdb goes unchecked. This CDR3 region has 16 residues. Germline CDR1 and CDR2: SGHRS and YFSETQ. The CDR3 sequence is CASSPLTGKGFYEQYF.

The chain employs TRBV20-1 and TRBJ2-1; with no DNA, the TCRdb D assignment of TRBD2 cannot be verified. Germline V gene sequence: CDR1 DFQATT, CDR2 SNEGSKA (reference sequence). The CDR3 spans 12 residues. CDR3 sequence: CSVRLAYNEQFF.

The V call is TRBV6-1, the J call TRBJ2-7. The CDR3 has 12 residues. CDR1 is MNHNS, CDR2 SASEGT, per germline. CDR3 sequence: CASRKGPTEQYF.

J is TRBJ2-2 and V is TRBV6-1; the D call from TCRdb, TRBD2, cannot be confirmed without DNA. Germline values: CDR1 MNHNS, CDR2 SASEGT. CDR3 length: 15 residues. This chain's CDR3 is CASSVAGGRTGELFF.

This sequence joins TRBV10-3 and TRBJ1-5; absent DNA, TCRdb's TRBD1 call cannot be checked. Germline V lookup: CDR1 ENHRY, CDR2 SYGVKD. The CDR3 loop spans 17 amino acids. This CDR3 reads CAISEATAGTGGQPQHF.

The chain couples TRBV28 to TRBJ1-5. The V gene's germline CDR1 is MDHEN and CDR2 SYDVKM. This CDR3 region has 14 residues. The CDR3 protein is CASTTLFSDQPQHF. Based on the CDR3 plus reference TRBV28 and TRBJ1-5, the full variable domain is DVKVTQSSRYLVKRTGEKVFLECVQDMDHENMFWYRQDPGLGLRLIYFSYDVKMKEKGDIPEGYSVSREKKERFSLILESASTNQTSMYLCASTTLFSDQPQHFGDGTRLSIL.

The chain combines TRBV24-1 with TRBJ2-3; TCRdb's D gene call, TRBD1, goes unchecked for lack of DNA. CDR1 is KGHDR, CDR2 SFDVKD, per germline. This CDR3 has 15 residues. The CDR3 region is CATSDPTGGSDTQYF.

The V and J genes are TRBV6-2 or TRBV6-3 and TRBJ2-2; lacking DNA, the TRBD1 call made by TCRdb goes unchecked. The CDR3 covers 14 residues. Germline assignment: CDR1 MNHEY and CDR2 SVGEGT. The CDR3 protein is CASSIGAYTGELFF.